The 10 T cell receptor beta chains below come from one sample, sequenced in a study of technical replicates of blood from a handful of donors. Only in-frame clones appear in the TCRdb table, and some are missing; sequencing was by immunoSEQ multiplex PCR. This table holds tens of thousands of clones, around 96% found once. The specimen was PBMCs. The source is a human donor in good health. Some clones in this sample may be carry-over from other donors' samples.

Comments on this clone: The sample has other DNA sequences that encode this CDR3 too. The chain is built from TRBV6-5 and TRBJ2-7; 12 nucleotides match TRBD1. Germline V gene data show CDR1 as MNHEY and CDR2 as SVGAGI. This CDR3 comprises 16 residues. With V trimmed by 0 bases and J by 4 bases, 4 bases remained unmatched. CDR3 in amino acids: CASSYSGTGGSYEQYF. CDR3 in DNA: TGTGCCAGCAGTTACTCCGGGACAGGGGGCAGTTACGAGCAGTACTTC.

V and J are TRBV7-2 and TRBJ1-2, with D possibly TRBD1 on 5 matching bases. Germline V lookup: CDR1 SGHTA, CDR2 FQGNSA. The CDR3 covers 15 residues. The V end lost 5 bases, the J end lost 4 bases, and 17 bases lay between the germline ends. Written as DNA, the CDR3 is TGTGCCAGCAGCCCTAGCGCGGGGGGTGGCTATGGCTACACCTTC. Translating gives CASSPSAGGGYGYTF. The full variable domain, with the rest looked up from reference TRBV7-2 and TRBJ1-2, is GAGVSQSPSNKVTEKGKDVELRCDPISGHTALYWYRQSLGQGLEFLIYFQGNSAPDKSGLPSDRFSAERTGGSVSTLTIQRTQQEDSAVYLCASSPSAGGGYGYTFGSGTRLTVV.

This clone was picked up one time. V gene TRBV6-5 combines with J gene TRBJ2-1, with 13 positions matching TRBD2. With 2 bases clipped from V and 7 bases from J, the junction kept 5 bases outside the gene matches. The CDR3 covers 16 residues. CDR1 and CDR2 from the germline V gene are MNHEY and SVGAGI. The CDR3: CASSYAGLAGPNEQFF. CDR3 DNA sequence: TGTGCCAGCAGTTACGCGGGACTAGCGGGGCCGAATGAGCAGTTCTTC.

This sequence joins TRBV4-2 and TRBJ1-2, with 9 bases aligning to TRBD1. The CDR3 runs to 15 residues. J lost 8 bases, V lost 3 bases, and 10 bases had no gene match. CDR1 LGHNA and CDR2 YNFKEQ come from the germline V gene. The CDR3 DNA sequence: TGTGCCAGCAGCCAGAGCCTACAGGGGGCGCGAGGCTACACCTTC. Translating it yields CASSQSLQGARGYTF.

The rearrangement links TRBV6-5 to TRBJ2-1; possibly TRBD2 for D (6 bases). The CDR3 has 13 amino acids. The germline V gene encodes CDR1 MNHEY and CDR2 SVGAGI. Trimming stripped 6 bases from V and 9 bases from J, with 15 bases between. As DNA, the CDR3 is TGTGCCAGCAGGCGGGGTCTGGAGGCTGAGCAGTTCTTC. It codes for CASRRGLEAEQFF.

In DNA form, the CDR3 reads TGTGCCAGCAGTTACGGCGGGGTTTTCTCCTACGAGCAGTACTTC. Protein product: CASSYGGVFSYEQYF. V is TRBV6-5 and J is TRBJ2-7; TRBD2 might be the D (6 bases). Germline V gene data show CDR1 as MNHEY and CDR2 as SVGAGI. The CDR3 has 15 amino acids. The germline V and J ends were trimmed by 2 bases and 0 bases, with 11 bases remaining between them.

The chain joins TRBV15 to TRBJ1-5; weak D call: TRBD1 (6 bases). The V gene lost 5 bases and the J gene lost 4 bases, with 9 bases spanning the gap. Germline CDR1 is LNHNV and CDR2 is YYDKDF (reference sequence). The CDR3 length is 13 residues. CDR3 sequence: CATSVRGNQPQHF. The CDR3 bases are TGTGCCACCAGCGTAAGGGGGAATCAGCCCCAGCATTTT.

This clone has only one observation. The chain employs TRBV11-2 and TRBJ1-2; possibly TRBD1 for D (6 bases). Looked up from germline, CDR1 is SGHAT and CDR2 is FQNNGV. The CDR3 contains 19 residues. V shed 5 bases and J shed 6 bases, with 31 bases lying between them. This CDR3 reads CASSPGVLGRGRFSDGYTF. CDR3 nucleotides: TGTGCCAGCAGCCCCGGGGTCTTGGGCAGGGGTAGATTTTCGGATGGCTACACCTTC.

This chain links TRBV6-6 with TRBJ1-1, with D possibly being TRBD1 (6 bases). The germline V gene has CDR1 MNHNY and CDR2 SVGAGI (reference sequence). CDR3 length: 15 residues. V dropped 0 bases and J dropped 4 bases, with 12 bases sitting between them. The CDR3 DNA reads as TGTGCCAGCAGTTACTCGCGGGGGCTGAGCACTGAAGCTTTCTTT. It translates to CASSYSRGLSTEAFF.

The chain is built from TRBV9 and TRBJ2-3; 8 bases align to TRBD2. Per germline, CDR1 SGDLS and CDR2 YYNGEE. The CDR3 has 15 residues. V shed 4 bases and J 2 bases; nucleotides not matched to a gene: 6. The CDR3 DNA reads as TGTGCCAGCAGCATTAGCGGGGCGGACACAGATACGCAGTATTTT. Translating it yields CASSISGADTDTQYF. The full variable domain, with the rest looked up from reference TRBV9 and TRBJ2-3, is DSGVTQTPKHLITATGQRVTLRCSPRSGDLSVYWYQQSLDQGLQFLIQYYNGEERAKGNILERFSAQQFPDLHSELNLSSLELGDSALYFCASSISGADTDTQYFGPGTRLTVL.